Described below is a single T cell receptor (beta chain) sequence and its context. Participant-reported clinical history was the basis for cohort assignment. Exposed study participants had met a COVID-19 case within 2 weeks before entry. Per the original data handling: Reference gene primer amplification gave nucleated cell count estimates. The repertoire was sequenced with immunoSEQ multiplex PCR; TCRdb's copy has only in-frame clones and lacks some. The DNA was the basis for D and trimming; V, J and clone size are from that table. This sample has some 300,000 clones; about 90% occur once, and the top ten carry under 3%. The sample comes from a study of blood T cell repertoires in COVID-19. Study summary: Sources were T cells, B-cell-depleted T cells, or PBMCs; the material itself was cDNA or gDNA.

The junction had 7 bases not matched to a gene; V was cut back by 6 bases and J by 2 bases. The CDR3 has 15 amino acids. Germline V CDR1 and CDR2: LNHDA, SQIVND (reference sequence). The chain joins TRBV19 to TRBJ1-1; 9 bases align to TRBD1. The sequenced material came from PBMCs or T cells enriched from blood (not recorded which). The sequence came from a woman in her forties or fifties who had been exposed to COVID-19. CDR3 residues: CASREQGASNTEAFF. Written as DNA, the CDR3 is TGTGCCAGTAGGGAACAGGGGGCTAGTAACACTGAAGCTTTCTTT.